This T cell receptor beta chain was sequenced during a study of T cell responses to AZD1222 COVID-19 vaccine. Broader study findings: Spike-specific TCR breadth and depth grew following two AZD1222 doses.

The CDR3 consists of 13 residues. In germline, CDR1 is LGHDT, CDR2 YNNKEL (reference sequence). The ends were cut back, 2 bases at V and 8 bases at J, with 10 bases in the middle. Here immunoSEQ multiplex PCR was the method, and the copy in TCRdb shows in-frame clones only, minus some. The sample records about 140,000 clones, 85% to 95% being singletons. As concerns this clone: Its target is not known.

The J gene is TRBJ2-4, the V gene TRBV3-1 (or the pseudogene TRBV3-2); a weak D match, TRBD2 (5 bases). This TCR was recovered from an adult who received the AZD1222 COVID-19 vaccine. The sample consisted of peripheral blood, taken 28 days after the second AZD1222 dose. The CDR3 nucleotides read TGTGCCAGCAGCCAAAGCCCGGGGTACATTCAGTACTTC. The encoded protein is CASSQSPGYIQYF.